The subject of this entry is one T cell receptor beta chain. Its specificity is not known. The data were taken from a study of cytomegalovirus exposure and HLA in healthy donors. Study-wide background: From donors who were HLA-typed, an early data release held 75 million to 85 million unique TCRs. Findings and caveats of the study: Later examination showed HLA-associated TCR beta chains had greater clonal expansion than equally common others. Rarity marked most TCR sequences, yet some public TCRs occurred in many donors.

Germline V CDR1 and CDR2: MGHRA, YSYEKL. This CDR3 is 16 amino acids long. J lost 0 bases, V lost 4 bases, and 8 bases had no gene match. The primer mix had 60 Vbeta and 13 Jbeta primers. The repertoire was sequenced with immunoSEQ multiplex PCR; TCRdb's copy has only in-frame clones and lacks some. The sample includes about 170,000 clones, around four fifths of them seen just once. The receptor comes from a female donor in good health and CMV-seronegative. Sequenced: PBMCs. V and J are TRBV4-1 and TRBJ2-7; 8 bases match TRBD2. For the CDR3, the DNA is TGCGCCAGCAGCCTTCTACGGGGGGGTAGCTCCTACGAGCAGTACTTC. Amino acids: CASSLLRGGSSYEQYF.